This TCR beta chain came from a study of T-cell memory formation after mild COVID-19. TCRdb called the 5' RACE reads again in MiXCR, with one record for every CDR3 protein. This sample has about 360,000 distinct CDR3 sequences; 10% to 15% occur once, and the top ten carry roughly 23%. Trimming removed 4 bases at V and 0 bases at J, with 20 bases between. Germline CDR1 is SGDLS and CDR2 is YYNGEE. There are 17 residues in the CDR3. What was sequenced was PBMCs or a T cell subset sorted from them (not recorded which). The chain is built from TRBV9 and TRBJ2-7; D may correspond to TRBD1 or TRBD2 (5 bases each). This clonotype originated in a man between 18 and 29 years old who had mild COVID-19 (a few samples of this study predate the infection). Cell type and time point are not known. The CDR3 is CASSPPGGGKSSYEQYV. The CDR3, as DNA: TGTGCCAGCAGCCCCCCCGGTGGGGGTAAAAGCTCCTACGAGCAGTACGTC.